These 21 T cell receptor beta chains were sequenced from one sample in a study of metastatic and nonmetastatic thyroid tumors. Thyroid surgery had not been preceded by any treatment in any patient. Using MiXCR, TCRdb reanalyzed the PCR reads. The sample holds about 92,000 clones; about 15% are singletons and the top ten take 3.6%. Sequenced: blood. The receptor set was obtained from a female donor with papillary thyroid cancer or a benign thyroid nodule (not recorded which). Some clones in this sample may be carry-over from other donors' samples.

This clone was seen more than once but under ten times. CDR3 bases: TGCGCCAGCAGCCACCCCGACCGGGCTGAGCAGTTCTTC. Translating it yields CASSHPDRAEQFF. The chain carries TRBV4-1 and TRBJ2-1; D call uncertain. This CDR3 has 13 amino acids. The V end lost 3 bases, the J end lost 9 bases, and 12 bases lay between the germline ends. The germline V gene encodes CDR1 MGHRA and CDR2 YSYEKL.

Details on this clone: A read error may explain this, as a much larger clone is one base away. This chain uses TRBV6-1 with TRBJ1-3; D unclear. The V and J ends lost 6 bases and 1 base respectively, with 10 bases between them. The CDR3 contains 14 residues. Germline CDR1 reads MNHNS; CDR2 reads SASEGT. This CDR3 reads CASSQLGSGNTIYF. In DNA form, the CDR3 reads TGTGCCAGCAGCCAATTAGGGTCTGGAAACACCATATATTTT.

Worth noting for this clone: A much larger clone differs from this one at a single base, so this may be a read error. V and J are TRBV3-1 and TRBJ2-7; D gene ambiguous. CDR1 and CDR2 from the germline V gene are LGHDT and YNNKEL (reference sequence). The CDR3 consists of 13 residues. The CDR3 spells CAISRNQFYEQYF. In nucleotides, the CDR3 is TGTGCCATCAGCCGGAATCAGTTCTACGAGCAGTACTTC.

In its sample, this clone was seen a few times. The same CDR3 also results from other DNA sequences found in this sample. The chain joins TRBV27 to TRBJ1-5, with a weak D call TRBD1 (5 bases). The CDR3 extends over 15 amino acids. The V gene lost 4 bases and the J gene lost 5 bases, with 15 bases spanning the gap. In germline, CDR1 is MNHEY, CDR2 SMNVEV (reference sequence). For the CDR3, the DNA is TGTGCCAGCAGTTCAGGGACGGGGGGTTATCAGCCCCAGCATTTT. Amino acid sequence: CASSSGTGGYQPQHF.

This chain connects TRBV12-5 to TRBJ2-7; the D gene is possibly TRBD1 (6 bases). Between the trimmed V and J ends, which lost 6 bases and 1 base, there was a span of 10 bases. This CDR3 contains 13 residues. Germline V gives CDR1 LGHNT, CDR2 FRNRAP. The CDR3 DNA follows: TGTGCTAGTGGCCGGGACACGTCCTACGAGCAGTACTTC. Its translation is CASGRDTSYEQYF. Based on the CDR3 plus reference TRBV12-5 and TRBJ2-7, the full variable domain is DARVTQTPRHKVTEMGQEVTMRCQPILGHNTVFWYRQTMMQGLELLAYFRNRAPLDDSGMPKDRFSAEMPDATLATLKIQPSEPRDSAVYFCASGRDTSYEQYFGPGTRLTVT.

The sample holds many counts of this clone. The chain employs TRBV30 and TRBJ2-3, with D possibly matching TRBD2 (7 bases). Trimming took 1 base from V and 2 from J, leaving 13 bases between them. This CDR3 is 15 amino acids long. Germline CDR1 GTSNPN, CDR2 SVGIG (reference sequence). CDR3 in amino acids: CAWSEGGGLTDTQYF. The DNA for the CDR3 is TGTGCCTGGAGTGAGGGGGGGGGACTCACAGATACGCAGTATTTT.

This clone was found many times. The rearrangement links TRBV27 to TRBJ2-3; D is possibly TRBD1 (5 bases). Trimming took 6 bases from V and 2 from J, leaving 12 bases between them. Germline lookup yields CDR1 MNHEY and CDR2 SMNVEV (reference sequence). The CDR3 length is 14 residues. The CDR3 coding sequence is TGTGCCAGCAGGTCGCAGGGTTCCACAGATACGCAGTATTTT. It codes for CASRSQGSTDTQYF.

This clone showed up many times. DNA of the CDR3: TGTGCCAGCAGCCAAGATCGATGGGGAACGGGTTTCACAGATACGCAGTATTTT. Translated: CASSQDRWGTGFTDTQYF. The genes are TRBV3-1 and TRBJ2-3, with D unresolved. V gave up 0 bases and J gave up 2 bases, with 18 bases separating them. Germline CDR1 is LGHDT and CDR2 is YNNKEL (reference sequence). This CDR3 comprises 18 residues.

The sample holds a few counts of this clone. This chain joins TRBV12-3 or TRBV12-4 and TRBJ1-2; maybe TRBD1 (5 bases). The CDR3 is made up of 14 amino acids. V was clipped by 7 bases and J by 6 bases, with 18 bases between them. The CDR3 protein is CASIPAGGTDGYTF. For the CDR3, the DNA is TGTGCCAGCATCCCTGCCGGGGGAACCGATGGCTACACCTTC.

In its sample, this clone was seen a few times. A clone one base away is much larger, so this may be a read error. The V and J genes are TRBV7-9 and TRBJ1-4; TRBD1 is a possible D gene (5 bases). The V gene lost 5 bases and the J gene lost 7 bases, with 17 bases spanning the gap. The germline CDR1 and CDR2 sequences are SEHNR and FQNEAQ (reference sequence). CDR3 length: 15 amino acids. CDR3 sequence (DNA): TGTGCCAGCAGCGTCACCGGGGCAGTAGGTGAAAAACTGTTTTTT. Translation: CASSVTGAVGEKLFF.

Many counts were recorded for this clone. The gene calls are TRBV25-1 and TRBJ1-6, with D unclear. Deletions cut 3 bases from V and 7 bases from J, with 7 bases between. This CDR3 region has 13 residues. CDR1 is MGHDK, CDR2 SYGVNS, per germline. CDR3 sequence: CASSEISNSPLHF. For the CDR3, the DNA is TGTGCCAGCAGTGAGATTTCGAATTCACCCCTCCACTTT. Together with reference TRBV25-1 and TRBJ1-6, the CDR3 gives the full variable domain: EADIYQTPRYLVIGTGKKITLECSQTMGHDKMYWYQQDPGMELHLIHYSYGVNSTEKGDLSSESTVSRIRTEHFPLTLESARPSHTSQYLCASSEISNSPLHFGNGTRLTVT.

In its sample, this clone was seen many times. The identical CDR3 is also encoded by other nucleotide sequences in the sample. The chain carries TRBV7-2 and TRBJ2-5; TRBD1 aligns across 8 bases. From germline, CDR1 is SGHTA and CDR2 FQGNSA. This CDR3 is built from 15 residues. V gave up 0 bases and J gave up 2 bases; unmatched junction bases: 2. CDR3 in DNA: TGTGCCAGCAGCTTAGCGGGGACAGGTCAAGAGACCCAGTACTTC. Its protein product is CASSLAGTGQETQYF.

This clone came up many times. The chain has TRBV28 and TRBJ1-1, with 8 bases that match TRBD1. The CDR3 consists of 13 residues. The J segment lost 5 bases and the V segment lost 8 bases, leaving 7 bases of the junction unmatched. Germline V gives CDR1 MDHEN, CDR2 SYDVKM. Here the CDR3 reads CASQGAGVTEAFF. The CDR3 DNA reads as TGTGCCAGCCAGGGGGCAGGAGTAACTGAAGCTTTCTTT.

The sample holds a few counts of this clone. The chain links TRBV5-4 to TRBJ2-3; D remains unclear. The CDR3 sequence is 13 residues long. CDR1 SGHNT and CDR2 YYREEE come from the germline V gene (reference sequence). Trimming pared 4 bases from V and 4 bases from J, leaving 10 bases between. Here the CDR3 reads CASSTSLADTQYF. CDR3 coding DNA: TGTGCCAGCAGCACCTCTCTAGCAGATACGCAGTATTTT.

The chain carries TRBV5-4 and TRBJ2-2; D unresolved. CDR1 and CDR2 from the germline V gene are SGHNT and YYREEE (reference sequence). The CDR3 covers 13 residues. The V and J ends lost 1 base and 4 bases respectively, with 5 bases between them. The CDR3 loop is CASSLTPTGELFF. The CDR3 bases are TGTGCCAGCAGCTTGACCCCCACCGGGGAGCTGTTTTTT.

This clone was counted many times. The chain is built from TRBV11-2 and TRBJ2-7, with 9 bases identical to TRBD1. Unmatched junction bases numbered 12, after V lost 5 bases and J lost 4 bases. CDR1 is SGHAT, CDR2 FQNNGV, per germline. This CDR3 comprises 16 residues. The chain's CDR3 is CASSPPPGTGMYEQYF. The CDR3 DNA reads TGTGCCAGCAGCCCCCCCCCCGGGACAGGGATGTACGAGCAGTACTTC.

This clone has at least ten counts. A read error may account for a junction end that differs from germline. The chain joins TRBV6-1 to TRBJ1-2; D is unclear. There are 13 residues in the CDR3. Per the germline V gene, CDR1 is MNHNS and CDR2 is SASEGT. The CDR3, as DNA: TGTGCCAGCAGTGCCCTACCGAGAGATGGCCACACCTTC. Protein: CASSALPRDGHTF.

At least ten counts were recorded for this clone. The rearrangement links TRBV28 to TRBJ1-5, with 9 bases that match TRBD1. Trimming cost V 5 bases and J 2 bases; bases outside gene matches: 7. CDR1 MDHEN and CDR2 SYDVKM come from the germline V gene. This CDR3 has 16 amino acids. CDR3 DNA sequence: TGTGCCAGCAGTCCACAGACAGGGGGTGGCAATCAGCCCCAGCATTTT. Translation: CASSPQTGGGNQPQHF. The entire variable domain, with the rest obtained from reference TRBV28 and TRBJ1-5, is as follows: DVKVTQSSRYLVKRTGEKVFLECVQDMDHENMFWYRQDPGLGLRLIYFSYDVKMKEKGDIPEGYSVSREKKERFSLILESASTNQTSMYLCASSPQTGGGNQPQHFGDGTRLSIL.

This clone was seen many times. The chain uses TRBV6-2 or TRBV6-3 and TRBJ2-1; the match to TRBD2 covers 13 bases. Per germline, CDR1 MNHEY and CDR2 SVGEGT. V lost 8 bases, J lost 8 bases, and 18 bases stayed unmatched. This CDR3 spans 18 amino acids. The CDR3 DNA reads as TGTGCCAGCGGATCCTATCAACTAGCGGGGGGGCGAACGGATGAGCAGTTCTTC. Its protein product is CASGSYQLAGGRTDEQFF.

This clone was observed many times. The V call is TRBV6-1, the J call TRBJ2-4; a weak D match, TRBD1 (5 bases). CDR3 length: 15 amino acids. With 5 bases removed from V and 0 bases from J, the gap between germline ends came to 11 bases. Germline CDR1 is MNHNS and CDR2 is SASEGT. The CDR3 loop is CASSPRQIAKNIQYF. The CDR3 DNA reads TGTGCCAGCAGTCCTCGACAGATAGCCAAAAACATTCAGTACTTC.

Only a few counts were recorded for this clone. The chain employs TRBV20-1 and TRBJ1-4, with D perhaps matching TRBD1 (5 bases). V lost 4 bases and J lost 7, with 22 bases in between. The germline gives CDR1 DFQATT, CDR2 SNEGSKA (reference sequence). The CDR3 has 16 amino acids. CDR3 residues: CSATLTSTARTEKLFF. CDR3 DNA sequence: TGCAGTGCTACTCTCACATCGACAGCCAGGACTGAAAAACTGTTTTTT.